What follows is one T cell receptor (beta chain) and its context. The CDR3 is 13 amino acids. The germline V gene encodes CDR1 SQVTM and CDR2 ANQGSEA. Trimming at V came to 3 bases and at J to 3 bases, leaving 5 bases not matched to a gene. The data belong to a study of technical replicates of blood from a few donors. Produced via immunoSEQ multiplex PCR; TCRdb's table is partial and in-frame only. The sample gives some 80,000 clones, about 94% of which show up once; roughly 0.38% is in the top ten. The sequence was obtained from a human donor in good health. The V gene is TRBV29-1, the J gene TRBJ2-7, with 7 bases matching TRBD2. The sample taken for sequencing was T cells isolated from PBMCs. The CDR3 is CSVEGGAFYEQYF. As DNA, the CDR3 is TGCAGCGTTGAGGGAGGGGCGTTCTACGAGCAGTACTTC.